This T cell receptor (beta chain) was identified in a study of T cells after yellow fever vaccination. V dropped 5 bases and J dropped 7 bases, with 20 bases sitting between them. The CDR3 sequence is 16 residues long. Germline assignment: CDR1 MNHNS and CDR2 SASEGT. This clonotype was counted only a few times. TCRdb re-called the 5' RACE reads through MiXCR, storing one row per CDR3 protein. This sample yields some 560,000 distinct CDR3 sequences, of which 17% are seen a single time; around 16% belongs to the top ten. This sequence joins TRBV6-1 and TRBJ1-4; D is undetermined. The sample was PBMCs, taken more than 4 days after the first yellow fever vaccination. The source of this sequence is a young man who received the YFV17D yellow fever vaccine. This CDR3 is CASSQRWAGRGEKLFF. The CDR3 nucleotides are TGTGCCAGCAGTCAAAGATGGGCAGGTAGAGGTGAAAAACTGTTTTTT.